Below, one T cell receptor (beta chain) is given with its context. As yet, its antigen is unknown. These data belong to a study of blood T cells in healthy people across ages. Sample-barcoded 5' priming and a J-beta primer mix drove a second PCR of 7 to 11 cycles. Each TCR beta cDNA got a 12-nucleotide random molecular identifier. TCRdb reanalysed the 5' RACE reads using MiXCR and keeps one entry per CDR3 protein. The data contain some 1.5 million distinct CDR3 sequences, about 30% of them seen just once; the ten biggest clones take up about 8%. The germline V gene encodes CDR1 WSHSY and CDR2 SAAADI. The length of the CDR3 is 15 residues. The J segment lost 3 bases and the V segment lost 7 bases, leaving 8 bases of the junction unmatched. Points from the study as a whole: Observed TCR beta diversity per million T cells went down as age went up. This fall followed a roughly linear course with age.

Every sample yielded at least 6 million isolated PBMCs. The chain links TRBV10-2 to TRBJ2-2; 7 nucleotides line up with TRBD1. The TCR sequence derives from a woman in her 30s in good health. The sequencing sample was made of blood. The CDR3 nucleotides are TGCGCCAGCACCCCAGGCAGGGGGTACACCGGGGAGCTGTTTTTT. Translation gives CASTPGRGYTGELFF.